The clone carrying this TCR beta chain came up a few times. These data originate in a study of beta chain features in type 1 diabetes. The authors reverse transcribed all of the isolated RNA, so sequencing captured expressed TCRB transcripts. Data came from immunoSEQ multiplex PCR; TCRdb stores just in-frame clones and leaves some out. The table has 300,000 to 450,000 clones, less than 20% seen once. The sample consisted of naive CD4+ T cells from blood. This TCR derives from a young woman in good health.

In DNA, the CDR3 is TGTGCCTGGAGTGTAAGGGGACAGGGGAATTCACCCCTCCACTTT. Translated, it gives CAWSVRGQGNSPLHF. The chain joins TRBV30 to TRBJ1-6; 10 bases agree with TRBD1. This CDR3 is built from 15 residues. CDR1 is GTSNPN, CDR2 SVGIG, per germline (reference sequence). The V and J ends lost 0 bases and 7 bases, in that order; junction bases with no gene match: 3.